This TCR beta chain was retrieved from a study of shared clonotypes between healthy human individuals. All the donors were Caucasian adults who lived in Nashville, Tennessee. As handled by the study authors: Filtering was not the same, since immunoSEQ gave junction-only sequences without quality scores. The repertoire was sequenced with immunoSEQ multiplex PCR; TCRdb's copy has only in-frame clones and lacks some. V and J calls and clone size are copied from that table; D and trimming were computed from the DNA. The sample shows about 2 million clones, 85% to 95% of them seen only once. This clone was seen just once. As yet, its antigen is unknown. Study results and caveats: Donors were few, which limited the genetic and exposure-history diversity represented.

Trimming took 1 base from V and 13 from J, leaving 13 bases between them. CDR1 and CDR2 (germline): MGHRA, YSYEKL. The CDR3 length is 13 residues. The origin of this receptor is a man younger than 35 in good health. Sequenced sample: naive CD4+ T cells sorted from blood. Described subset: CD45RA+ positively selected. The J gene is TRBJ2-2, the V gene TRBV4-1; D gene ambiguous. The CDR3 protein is CASSQVGLAVLFF. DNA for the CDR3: TGCGCCAGCAGCCAAGTGGGCCTTGCCGTGCTGTTTTTT.